This T cell receptor (beta chain) is drawn from a study of vaccination and CD4 T cells after COVID-19. Regarding treatment: approximately nine-day PBMC culture with coronavirus spike peptide pools or control peptides (ViraFEST assay). Unexposed donor CD4+ T cells predated the COVID-19 pandemic, collected 2011-2018. Four cold-coronavirus spikes, along with SARS-CoV-2 S/N, were used to probe unexposed-donor CD4+ T cells, cells permitting. Scientists ran DNA taken from cultured CD4+ T cells through the Oncomine TCR Beta short-read assay for sequencing. A single record per CDR3 protein comes from TCRdb applying MiXCR to the PCR reads. The sample includes about 10,000 distinct CDR3 sequences, about 60% seen only once; the top ten take around 25%. V was clipped by 2 bases and J by 4 bases, with 19 bases between them. Germline assignment: CDR1 SGHDT and CDR2 YYEEEE. The CDR3 sequence is 17 residues long.

Concerning this clonotype itself: The antigen remains undetermined.

General study findings and limits: SARS-CoV-2-reactive clonotype medians increased from roughly 21 to 40, not significantly.

This receptor was identified in a human donor in good health. Source material: CD4+ T cells from blood, cultured in vitro. This chain joins TRBV5-6 and TRBJ1-5, with D maybe TRBD1 (6 bases). The chain's CDR3 is CASSFFTELDSNQPQHF. Written as DNA, the CDR3 is TGTGCCAGCAGCTTTTTTACCGAATTGGACAGTAATCAGCCCCAGCATTTT.